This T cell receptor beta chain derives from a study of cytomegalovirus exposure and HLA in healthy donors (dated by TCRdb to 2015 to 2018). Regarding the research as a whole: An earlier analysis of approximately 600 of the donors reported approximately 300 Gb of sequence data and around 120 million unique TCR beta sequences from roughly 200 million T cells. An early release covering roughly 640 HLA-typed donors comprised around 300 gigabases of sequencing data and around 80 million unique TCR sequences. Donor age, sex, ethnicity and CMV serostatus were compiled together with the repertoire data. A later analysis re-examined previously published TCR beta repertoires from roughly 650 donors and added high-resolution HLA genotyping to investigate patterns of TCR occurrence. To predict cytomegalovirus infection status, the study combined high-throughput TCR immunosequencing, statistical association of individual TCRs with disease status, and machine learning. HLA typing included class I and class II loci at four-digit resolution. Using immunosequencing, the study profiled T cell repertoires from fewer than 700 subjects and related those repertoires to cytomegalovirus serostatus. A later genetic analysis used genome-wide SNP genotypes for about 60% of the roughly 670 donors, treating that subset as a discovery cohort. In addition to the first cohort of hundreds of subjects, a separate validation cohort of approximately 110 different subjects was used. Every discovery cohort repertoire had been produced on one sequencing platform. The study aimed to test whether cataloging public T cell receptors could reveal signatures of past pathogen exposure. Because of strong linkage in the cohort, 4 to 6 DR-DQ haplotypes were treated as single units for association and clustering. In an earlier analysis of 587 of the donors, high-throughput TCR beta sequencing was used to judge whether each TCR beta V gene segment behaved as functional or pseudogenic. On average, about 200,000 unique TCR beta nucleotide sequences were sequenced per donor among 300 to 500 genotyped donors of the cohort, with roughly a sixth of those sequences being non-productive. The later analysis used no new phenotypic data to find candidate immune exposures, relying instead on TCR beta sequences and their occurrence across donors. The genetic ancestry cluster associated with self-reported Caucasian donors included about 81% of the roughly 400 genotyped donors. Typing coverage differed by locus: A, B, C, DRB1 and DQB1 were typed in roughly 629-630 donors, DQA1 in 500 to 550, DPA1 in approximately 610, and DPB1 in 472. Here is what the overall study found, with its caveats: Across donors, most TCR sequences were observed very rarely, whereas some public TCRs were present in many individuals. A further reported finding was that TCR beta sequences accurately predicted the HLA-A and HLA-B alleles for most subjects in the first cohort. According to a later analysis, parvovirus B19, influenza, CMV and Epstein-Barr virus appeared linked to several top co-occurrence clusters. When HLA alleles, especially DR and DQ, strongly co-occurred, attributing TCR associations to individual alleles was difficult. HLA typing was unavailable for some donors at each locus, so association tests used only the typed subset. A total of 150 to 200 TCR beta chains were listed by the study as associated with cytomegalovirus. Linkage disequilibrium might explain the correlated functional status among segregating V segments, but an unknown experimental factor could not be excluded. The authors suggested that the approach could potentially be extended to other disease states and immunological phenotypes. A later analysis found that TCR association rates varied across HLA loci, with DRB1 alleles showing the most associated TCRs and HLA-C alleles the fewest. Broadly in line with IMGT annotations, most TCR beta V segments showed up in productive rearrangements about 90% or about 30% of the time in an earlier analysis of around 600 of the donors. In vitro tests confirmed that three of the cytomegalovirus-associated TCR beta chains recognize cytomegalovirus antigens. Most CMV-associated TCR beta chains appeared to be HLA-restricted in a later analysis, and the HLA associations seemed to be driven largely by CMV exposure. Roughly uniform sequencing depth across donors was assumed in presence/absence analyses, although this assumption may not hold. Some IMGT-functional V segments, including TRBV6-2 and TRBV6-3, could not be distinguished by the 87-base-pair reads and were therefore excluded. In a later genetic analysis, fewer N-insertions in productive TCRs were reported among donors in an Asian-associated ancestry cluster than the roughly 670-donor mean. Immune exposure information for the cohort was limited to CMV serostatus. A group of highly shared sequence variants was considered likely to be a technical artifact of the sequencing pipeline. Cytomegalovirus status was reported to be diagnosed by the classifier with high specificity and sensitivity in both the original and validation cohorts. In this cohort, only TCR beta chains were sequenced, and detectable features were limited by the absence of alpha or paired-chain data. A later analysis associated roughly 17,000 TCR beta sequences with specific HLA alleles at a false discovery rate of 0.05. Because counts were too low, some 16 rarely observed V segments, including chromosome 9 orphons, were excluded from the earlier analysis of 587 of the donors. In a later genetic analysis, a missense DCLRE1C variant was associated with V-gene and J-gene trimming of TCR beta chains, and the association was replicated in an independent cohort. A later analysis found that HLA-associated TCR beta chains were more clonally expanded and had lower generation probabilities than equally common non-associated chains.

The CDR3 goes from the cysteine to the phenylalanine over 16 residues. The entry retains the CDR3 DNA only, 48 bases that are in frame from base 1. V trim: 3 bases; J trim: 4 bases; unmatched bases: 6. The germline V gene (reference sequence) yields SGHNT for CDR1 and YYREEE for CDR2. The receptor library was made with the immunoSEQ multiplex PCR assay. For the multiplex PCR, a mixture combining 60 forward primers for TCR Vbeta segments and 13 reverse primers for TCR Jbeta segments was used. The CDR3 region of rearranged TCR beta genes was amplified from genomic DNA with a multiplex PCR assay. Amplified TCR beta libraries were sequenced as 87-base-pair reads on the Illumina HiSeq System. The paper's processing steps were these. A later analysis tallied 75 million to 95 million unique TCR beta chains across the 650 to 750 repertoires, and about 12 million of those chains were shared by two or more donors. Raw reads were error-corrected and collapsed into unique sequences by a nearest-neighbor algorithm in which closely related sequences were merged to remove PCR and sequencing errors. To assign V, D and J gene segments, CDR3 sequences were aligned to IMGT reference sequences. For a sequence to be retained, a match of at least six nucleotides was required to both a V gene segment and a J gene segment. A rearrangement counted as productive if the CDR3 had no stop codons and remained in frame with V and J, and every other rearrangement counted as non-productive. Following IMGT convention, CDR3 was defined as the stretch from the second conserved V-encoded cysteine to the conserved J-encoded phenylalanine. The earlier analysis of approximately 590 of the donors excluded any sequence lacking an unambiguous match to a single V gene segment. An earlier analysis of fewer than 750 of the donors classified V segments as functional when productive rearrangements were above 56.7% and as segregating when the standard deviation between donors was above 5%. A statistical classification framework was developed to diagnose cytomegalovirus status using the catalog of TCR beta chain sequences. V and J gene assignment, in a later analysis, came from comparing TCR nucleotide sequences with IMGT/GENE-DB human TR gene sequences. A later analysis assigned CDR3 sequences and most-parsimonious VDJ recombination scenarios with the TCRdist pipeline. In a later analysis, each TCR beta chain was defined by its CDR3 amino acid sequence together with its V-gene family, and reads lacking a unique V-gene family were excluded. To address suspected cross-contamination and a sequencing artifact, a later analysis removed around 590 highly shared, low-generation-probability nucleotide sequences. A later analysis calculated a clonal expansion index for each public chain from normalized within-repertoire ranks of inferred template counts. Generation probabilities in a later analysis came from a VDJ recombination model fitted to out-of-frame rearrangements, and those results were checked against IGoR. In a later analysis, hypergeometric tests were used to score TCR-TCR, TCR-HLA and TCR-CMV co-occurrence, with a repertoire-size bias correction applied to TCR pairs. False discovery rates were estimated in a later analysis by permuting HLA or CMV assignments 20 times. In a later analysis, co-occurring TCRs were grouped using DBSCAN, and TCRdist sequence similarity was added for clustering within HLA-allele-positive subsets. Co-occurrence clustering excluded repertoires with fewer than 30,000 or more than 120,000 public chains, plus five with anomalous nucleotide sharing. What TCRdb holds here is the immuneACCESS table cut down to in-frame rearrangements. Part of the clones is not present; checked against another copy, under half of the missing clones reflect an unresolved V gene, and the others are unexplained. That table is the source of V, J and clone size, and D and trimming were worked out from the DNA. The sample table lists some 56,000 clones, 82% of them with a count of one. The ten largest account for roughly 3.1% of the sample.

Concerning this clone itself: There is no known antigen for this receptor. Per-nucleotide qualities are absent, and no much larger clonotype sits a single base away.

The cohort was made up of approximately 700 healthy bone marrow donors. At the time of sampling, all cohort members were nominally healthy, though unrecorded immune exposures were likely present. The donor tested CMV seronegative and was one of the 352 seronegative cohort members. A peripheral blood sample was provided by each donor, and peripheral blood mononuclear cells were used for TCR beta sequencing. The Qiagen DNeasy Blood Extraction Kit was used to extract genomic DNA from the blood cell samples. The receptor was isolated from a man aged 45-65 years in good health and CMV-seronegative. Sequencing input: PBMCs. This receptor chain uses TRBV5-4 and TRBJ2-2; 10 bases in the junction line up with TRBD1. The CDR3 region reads CASSSRQGAITGELFF. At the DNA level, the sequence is TGTGCCAGCAGCTCAAGACAGGGGGCGATCACCGGGGAGCTGTTTTTT.